The 29 T cell receptor beta chains below come from one sample, sequenced in a study of cytomegalovirus exposure and HLA in healthy donors. Clones were sequenced by immunoSEQ multiplex PCR, and TCRdb holds only the in-frame ones, with some missing. The sample includes about 88,000 clones, approximately 84% of them seen just once. Sequencing was done on a sample of PBMCs. The source is a woman under 30 in good health and CMV-seropositive.

The rearrangement joins TRBV7-2 to TRBJ1-5; 7 positions match TRBD1. The CDR3 is made up of 13 amino acids. Germline CDR1 is SGHTA and CDR2 is FQGNSA. The junction had 2 bases not matched to a gene; V was cut back by 4 bases and J by 5 bases. The CDR3 DNA is TGTGCCAGCAGCTACAGGGGTGATCAGCCCCAGCATTTT. Translating gives CASSYRGDQPQHF.

This clone was counted a few times. CDR3 residues: CASSEGHLNQPQHF. DNA of the CDR3: TGTGCCAGTAGTGAGGGACACCTCAATCAGCCCCAGCATTTT. The chain employs TRBV19 and TRBJ1-5, with D perhaps matching TRBD1 (6 bases). CDR1 LNHDA and CDR2 SQIVND come from the germline V gene (reference sequence). The V gene lost 5 bases and the J gene lost 3 bases, with 11 bases spanning the gap. The CDR3 has 14 amino acids.

The gene calls are TRBV2 and TRBJ1-1, with a possible D match to TRBD1 (6 bases). This CDR3 has 14 residues. The germline CDR1 and CDR2 sequences are SNHLY and FYNNEI. The V end lost 4 bases, the J end lost 3 bases, and 12 bases lay between the germline ends. The CDR3 is CASSVTGSDTEAFF. In DNA form, the CDR3 reads TGTGCCAGCAGTGTGACAGGATCTGACACTGAAGCTTTCTTT.

The chain uses TRBV27 and TRBJ1-6; possible D gene TRBD1, 5 bases. The CDR3 is 14 residues long. The ends were cut back, 6 bases at V and 13 bases at J, with 19 bases in the middle. Germline V gene sequence: CDR1 MNHEY, CDR2 SMNVEV (reference sequence). This chain's CDR3 is CASSKDSIWNPLHF. CDR3 DNA: TGTGCCAGCAGCAAAGACAGCATATGGAACCCCCTCCACTTT.

The chain employs TRBV10-2 and TRBJ1-3; the match to TRBD1 covers 8 bases. The V gene end was trimmed by 8 bases and the J gene end by 3 bases; junction bases not matched to a gene: 6. In germline, CDR1 is WSHSY, CDR2 SAAADI. The CDR3 length is 14 residues. The CDR3 sequence is CASARGLDGNTIYF. The CDR3 DNA reads TGCGCCAGCGCCAGGGGGCTAGATGGAAACACCATATATTTT.

V gene TRBV27 combines with J gene TRBJ2-7, with 8 bases identical to TRBD2. J lost 2 bases, V lost 4 bases, and 10 bases had no gene match. This CDR3 is 16 amino acids long. CDR1 is MNHEY, CDR2 SMNVEV, per germline (reference sequence). CDR3 sequence reads: CASSWAGGGGTYEQYF. CDR3 nucleotides: TGTGCCAGCAGTTGGGCGGGAGGTGGAGGAACCTACGAGCAGTACTTC.

The gene calls are TRBV10-2 and TRBJ2-5; the D gene is possibly TRBD2 (7 bases). Germline CDR1 and CDR2: WSHSY and SAAADI. Trimming cost V 3 bases and J 4 bases, with 15 bases left between them. This CDR3 is built from 15 residues. CDR3 DNA sequence: TGCGCCAGCAGTGAACGGGGGGCGAGTTTAGAGACCCAGTACTTC. It translates to CASSERGASLETQYF.

The chain combines TRBV6-6 with TRBJ1-3; no reliable D call. This CDR3 spans 15 amino acids. Germline lookup yields CDR1 MNHNY and CDR2 SVGAGI (reference sequence). V was pared by 6 bases and J by 0 bases, with 12 bases between. The CDR3 coding sequence is TGTGCCAGCAGGCGCTCGGAGAGCTCTGGAAACACCATATATTTT. Its translation is CASRRSESSGNTIYF.

The V and J genes are TRBV7-3 and TRBJ1-3; a possible D gene is TRBD1 (5 bases). This CDR3 comprises 15 residues. Germline values: CDR1 SGHTA, CDR2 FQGTGA. V was trimmed by 0 bases and J by 2 bases, leaving 8 bases between them. The DNA for the CDR3 is TGTGCCAGCAGCTTAACACCAGGGCCTGGAAACACCATATATTTT. Translation gives CASSLTPGPGNTIYF.

The V and J genes are TRBV19 and TRBJ1-2; weak D call: TRBD1 (6 bases). Germline CDR1 is LNHDA and CDR2 is SQIVND (reference sequence). The ends were cut back, 5 bases at V and 4 bases at J, with 8 bases in the middle. CDR3 length: 12 residues. The CDR3 DNA follows: TGTGCCAGTAGTCGGGACACCTATGGCTACACCTTC. It is translated as CASSRDTYGYTF.

This chain uses TRBV6-4 with TRBJ1-1; D remains unclear. V was cut by 6 bases and J by 1 base, with 9 bases left in between. The CDR3 totals 13 residues. Germline V lookup: CDR1 MRHNA, CDR2 SNTAGT. In nucleotides, the CDR3 is TGTGCCAGCAGCCTCGAGGCGAACACTGAAGCTTTCTTT. Its translation is CASSLEANTEAFF.

CDR3 sequence: CASSRRDSGAKNIQYF. The CDR3 bases are TGTGCCAGCAGCCGACGGGATTCCGGAGCCAAAAACATTCAGTACTTC. The chain joins TRBV7-9 to TRBJ2-4, with a tentative D call TRBD2 (5 bases). V dropped 5 bases and J dropped 0 bases, with 14 bases sitting between them. Looked up from germline, CDR1 is SEHNR and CDR2 is FQNEAQ (reference sequence). This CDR3 contains 16 residues.

V usage is TRBV19 and J usage is TRBJ1-4, with D tentatively TRBD1 (5 bases). Germline V gives CDR1 LNHDA, CDR2 SQIVND (reference sequence). The CDR3 has 15 residues. Trimming took off 7 bases at V and 0 bases at J, with 12 bases between the two ends. The CDR3 here is CASKRQGSTNEKLFF. DNA for the CDR3: TGTGCCAGTAAGAGGCAGGGTTCAACTAATGAAAAACTGTTTTTT. Filled out from reference TRBV19 and TRBJ1-4, the complete variable domain reads DGGITQSPKYLFRKEGQNVTLSCEQNLNHDAMYWYRQDPGQGLRLIYYSQIVNDFQKGDIAEGYSVSREKKESFPLTVTSAQKNPTAFYLCASKRQGSTNEKLFFGSGTQLSVL.

This clone was detected only once. The chain employs TRBV5-6 and TRBJ1-6, with unresolved D. The CDR3 covers 13 residues. CDR1 and CDR2 (germline): SGHDT, YYEEEE. Deletions cut 6 bases from V and 3 bases from J, with 7 bases between. In DNA form, the CDR3 reads TGTGCCAGCAATAATTTCTATAATTCACCCCTCCACTTT. This gives the protein CASNNFYNSPLHF.

The chain employs TRBV6-1 and TRBJ1-3; possibly TRBD1 for D (5 bases). The CDR3 extends over 14 amino acids. The germline V gene has CDR1 MNHNS and CDR2 SASEGT. V lost 2 bases and J 7 bases, leaving 12 bases between the germline ends. The CDR3, as DNA: TGTGCCAGCAGTGAACCCGACAGACGGAACACCATATATTTT. This encodes CASSEPDRRNTIYF.

This clone was observed once. The V and J genes are TRBV27 and TRBJ1-5, with 9 nucleotides matching TRBD1. V was pared by 2 bases and J by 7 bases, with 3 bases of the junction left unmatched. There are 14 residues in the CDR3. Germline V gene sequence: CDR1 MNHEY, CDR2 SMNVEV (reference sequence). CDR3 protein: CASSLRDREQPQHF. As DNA, the CDR3 is TGTGCCAGCAGTTTAAGGGACAGGGAGCAGCCCCAGCATTTT.

The gene calls are TRBV5-1 and TRBJ1-2; 9 bases agree with TRBD1. J was trimmed by 4 bases and V by 4 bases; bases with no gene match: 8. CDR1 and CDR2 from the germline V gene are SGHRS and YFSETQ. The CDR3 spans 15 residues. The CDR3 loop is CASSLRTGALYGYTF. CDR3 DNA sequence: TGCGCCAGCAGCCTAAGGACAGGGGCCCTCTATGGCTACACCTTC.

This chain joins TRBV11-3 and TRBJ2-1; TRBD2 is a possible D gene (5 bases). CDR1 is SGHNT, CDR2 YENEEA, per germline. The CDR3 sequence is 12 residues long. The V gene lost 3 bases and the J gene lost 7 bases, with 7 bases spanning the gap. The CDR3 coding sequence is TGTGCCAGCAGCTTTGAGGGTAATGAGCAGTTCTTC. Amino acids: CASSFEGNEQFF.

The chain links TRBV9 to TRBJ2-1, with 13 bases aligning to TRBD2. Trimming at V came to 2 bases and at J to 5 bases, leaving 4 bases not matched to a gene. CDR3 length equals 16 residues. Germline V gives CDR1 SGDLS, CDR2 YYNGEE. The CDR3 loop reads CASSVGTSGVNNEQFF. For the CDR3, the DNA is TGTGCCAGCAGCGTGGGGACTAGCGGGGTTAACAATGAGCAGTTCTTC.

This clone was counted once. This rearrangement joins TRBV5-1 to TRBJ2-5; 9 nucleotides line up with TRBD1. V lost 4 bases, J lost 5 bases, and 3 bases stayed unmatched. The CDR3 loop spans 13 amino acids. CDR1 is SGHRS, CDR2 YFSETQ, per germline. CDR3 DNA sequence: TGCGCCAGCAGCCTAGGACAGGGGGAGACCCAGTACTTC. Protein sequence: CASSLGQGETQYF. Using reference TRBV5-1 and TRBJ2-5 for the parts outside the CDR3, the full variable domain is KAGVTQTPRYLIKTRGQQVTLSCSPISGHRSVSWYQQTPGQGLQFLFEYFSETQRNKGNFPGRFSGRQFSNSRSEMNVSTLELGDSALYLCASSLGQGETQYFGPGTRLLVL.

The chain links TRBV4-2 to TRBJ2-7, with TRBD2 matching over 12 bases. The ends lost 1 base at V and 2 bases at J; junction bases unmatched: 0. CDR1 is LGHNA, CDR2 YNFKEQ, per germline. The CDR3 loop spans 15 amino acids. CDR3 nucleotides: TGTGCCAGCAGCCAAGGACTAGCGGGGGCCTACGAGCAGTACTTC. This gives the protein CASSQGLAGAYEQYF.

The CDR3: CASSPRGASKGNTIYF. DNA of the CDR3: TGTGCCAGCAGCCCCCGGGGGGCTAGTAAAGGAAACACCATATATTTT. J is TRBJ1-3 and V is TRBV5-6; the D gene is possibly TRBD1 (6 bases). V was shortened by 4 bases and J by 4 bases, with 18 bases between the two germline ends. CDR3 size: 16 residues. Germline assignment: CDR1 SGHDT and CDR2 YYEEEE.

The chain employs TRBV5-4 and TRBJ1-1; no firm D call. Germline loops: CDR1 SGHNT, CDR2 YYREEE (reference sequence). The CDR3 consists of 14 residues. Trimming cost V 0 bases and J 0 bases, with 6 bases left between them. The DNA for the CDR3 is TGTGCCAGCAGCTTGGTCAGTATGAACACTGAAGCTTTCTTT. This translates into CASSLVSMNTEAFF.

This clone was seen a handful of times. The rearrangement links TRBV9 to TRBJ2-7; D possibly corresponds to TRBD2 (7 bases). The CDR3 spans 16 residues. The germline CDR1 and CDR2 sequences are SGDLS and YYNGEE. The ends were cut back, 3 bases at V and 7 bases at J, with 23 bases in the middle. The CDR3 loop reads CASSDLAGAIPTEQYF. DNA for the CDR3: TGTGCCAGCAGCGATTTGGCGGGGGCCATTCCTACGGAGCAGTACTTC.

The genes are TRBV18 and TRBJ1-2; 7 nucleotides match TRBD1. CDR1 and CDR2 (germline): KGHSH, LQKENI. The CDR3 sequence is 16 residues long. V dropped 2 bases and J dropped 2; count of bases not matched to a gene: 8. For the CDR3, the DNA is TGTGCCAGCTCACCAACGAGACAGGGCGTCAACTATGGCTACACCTTC. It specifies CASSPTRQGVNYGYTF.

The gene calls are TRBV28 and TRBJ1-5; D is perhaps TRBD1 (6 bases). The CDR3 is 17 amino acids. Germline CDR1 reads MDHEN; CDR2 reads SYDVKM. Trimming took 6 bases from V and 1 from J, leaving 19 bases between them. The CDR3 bases are TGTGCCAGCAGCCAAAATTCCTTGGACAGAAGCAATCAGCCCCAGCATTTT. Amino acids: CASSQNSLDRSNQPQHF. The variable domain in full, completed from reference TRBV28 and TRBJ1-5, reads DVKVTQSSRYLVKRTGEKVFLECVQDMDHENMFWYRQDPGLGLRLIYFSYDVKMKEKGDIPEGYSVSREKKERFSLILESASTNQTSMYLCASSQNSLDRSNQPQHFGDGTRLSIL.

The rearrangement joins TRBV11-3 to TRBJ2-1; a possible D gene is TRBD1 (6 bases). Between the trimmed V and J ends, which lost 5 bases and 10 bases, there was a span of 15 bases. CDR3 length equals 13 residues. Germline values: CDR1 SGHNT, CDR2 YENEEA. Here the CDR3 reads CASSLRGTREQFF. The CDR3 nucleotides read TGTGCCAGCAGCCTAAGGGGGACACGCGAGCAGTTCTTC.

This chain connects TRBV5-1 to TRBJ1-2, with 7 positions matching TRBD1. The CDR3 has 15 amino acids. Looked up from germline, CDR1 is SGHRS and CDR2 is YFSETQ. V trimming: 6 bases; J trimming: 1 base; junction bases outside the gene matches: 9. CDR3 amino acids: CASMSGTDINYGYTF. The CDR3 coding sequence is TGCGCCAGCATGTCCGGGACAGACATTAACTATGGCTACACCTTC.

V usage is TRBV27 and J usage is TRBJ1-2; D is ambiguous. Trimming removed 3 bases at V and 4 bases at J, with 9 bases between. The CDR3 is made up of 13 amino acids. CDR1 is MNHEY and CDR2 is SMNVEV in the germline V gene (reference sequence). The CDR3 sequence: CASSFGGFYGYTF. The CDR3 nucleotides are TGTGCCAGCAGTTTTGGCGGGTTCTATGGCTACACCTTC.